Below, one T cell receptor beta chain is given with its context. The antigen is unknown. RNA transcripts gave rise to amplified TCR beta CDR3 regions. In the first-round RT-PCR of the TCR CDR3, the HTBI primer set was used. One entry per CDR3 protein, called by TCRdb with MiXCR from the multiplex PCR reads. The sample carries more than 500,000 distinct CDR3 sequences, around 15% recorded once. This sample is drawn from a study of T cells in Graves' hyperthyroidism and ophthalmopathy. General study findings and limits: A 13 V-J model separated ophthalmopathy from stable hyperthyroidism.

Patients aged 18 to 65 with hyperthyroidism were newly diagnosed, with duration under 2 months. Sequencing used blood. The source is a woman aged 25 to 45 with Graves' hyperthyroidism.

The CDR3 protein is CASSIDGSNQPQHF. The CDR3 region has the DNA TGTGCCAGCAGCATTGATGGTAGCAATCAGCCCCAGCATTTT. The J gene is TRBJ1-5, the V gene TRBV7-2, with D unclear. CDR1 and CDR2 from the germline V gene are SGHTA and FQGNSA. Trimming left V 5 bases short and J 0 bases short, with 8 bases between. The CDR3 sequence is 14 residues long.